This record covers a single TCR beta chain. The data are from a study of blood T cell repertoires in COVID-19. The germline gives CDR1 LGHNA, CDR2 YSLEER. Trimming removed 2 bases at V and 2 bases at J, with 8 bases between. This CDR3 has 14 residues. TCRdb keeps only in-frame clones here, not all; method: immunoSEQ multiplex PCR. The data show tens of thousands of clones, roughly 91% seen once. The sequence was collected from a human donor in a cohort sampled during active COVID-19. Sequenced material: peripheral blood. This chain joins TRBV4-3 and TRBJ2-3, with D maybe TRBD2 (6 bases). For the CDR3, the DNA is TGCGCCAGCAGCCAATCGGGGGTCACAGATACGCAGTATTTT. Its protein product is CASSQSGVTDTQYF.